This T cell receptor (beta chain) was captured in a study of blood T cell repertoires in COVID-19. Study overall: COVID-19 samples, acute and convalescent, were from the United States, Italy and Spain.

Each exposed participant met a COVID-19 case in the 2 weeks preceding study entry. Trimming took off 2 bases at V and 0 bases at J, with 9 bases between the two ends. The CDR3 is 15 residues long. The germline gives CDR1 MNHNS, CDR2 SASEGT. Produced via immunoSEQ multiplex PCR; TCRdb's table is partial and in-frame only. The sample lists about 180,000 clones, about 80% seen once, with under 15% in the top ten. The sequence derives from a man aged 60 to 69 who had been exposed to COVID-19. Sequenced: PBMCs or T cells enriched from blood (not recorded which). V and J are TRBV6-1 and TRBJ2-3; possible D gene TRBD2, 5 bases. The CDR3 loop reads CASSELASSTDTQYF. CDR3 coding DNA: TGTGCCAGCAGTGAATTAGCTAGCAGCACAGATACGCAGTATTTT.